This T cell receptor beta chain was documented in a study of blood T cell repertoires in COVID-19. Study information: The United States, Italy and Spain were the sources of the acute and convalescent COVID-19 samples.

CDR1 and CDR2 (germline): MGHRA, YSYEKL. V was trimmed by 0 bases and J by 6 bases, leaving 18 bases between them. The CDR3 extends over 17 amino acids. Only in-frame clones appear in the TCRdb table, and some are missing; sequencing was by immunoSEQ multiplex PCR. The sample records 210,000 or so clones, around nine tenths being singletons. The specimen was peripheral blood. The sequence was obtained from an older woman with acute or convalescent COVID-19. The chain carries TRBV4-1 and TRBJ1-5, with a tentative D call TRBD1 (6 bases). CDR3 coding DNA: TGCGCCAGCAGCCAAGAAAGGGACACAGGGCCCGGTCAGCCCCAGCATTTT. Translation gives CASSQERDTGPGQPQHF.